Here is one T cell receptor (beta chain) with its context. What it recognizes is unknown. At the DNA level, this CDR3 is encoded by other sequences in the same sample as well. The data were obtained in a study of cytomegalovirus exposure and HLA in healthy donors. The PCR ran on 60 Vbeta and 13 Jbeta primers. Sequenced by immunoSEQ multiplex PCR; TCRdb stores in-frame clones only, minus some. This sample's table reports 200,000 or so clones. Healthy individuals who donated bone marrow served as the donors. Study-wide points: Association of a missense DCLRE1C variant with TCR beta V- and J-gene trimming was reported in a later analysis. Published work reported that the classifier diagnosed cytomegalovirus status with high specificity and sensitivity. Segments of the TCR beta V type were, in most cases, productive about 90% or about 30% of the time in an earlier analysis.

Germline V gene sequence: CDR1 GTSNPN, CDR2 SVGIG (reference sequence). The CDR3 has 13 residues. V lost 2 bases, J lost 5 bases, and 4 bases stayed unmatched. V and J are TRBV30 and TRBJ1-1, with TRBD1 identical over 8 bases. Input material: PBMCs. The sequence came from a boy aged 5-17 years in good health and CMV-seronegative. The CDR3 region is CAWSKQGGTEAFF. DNA of the CDR3: TGTGCCTGGAGTAAACAGGGGGGAACTGAAGCTTTCTTT. Full variable domain (missing parts from reference TRBV30 and TRBJ1-1): SQTIHQWPATLVQPVGSPLSLECTVEGTSNPNLYWYRQAAGRGLQLLFYSVGIGQISSEVPQNLSASRPQDRQFILSSKKLLLSDSGFYLCAWSKQGGTEAFFGQGTRLTVV.